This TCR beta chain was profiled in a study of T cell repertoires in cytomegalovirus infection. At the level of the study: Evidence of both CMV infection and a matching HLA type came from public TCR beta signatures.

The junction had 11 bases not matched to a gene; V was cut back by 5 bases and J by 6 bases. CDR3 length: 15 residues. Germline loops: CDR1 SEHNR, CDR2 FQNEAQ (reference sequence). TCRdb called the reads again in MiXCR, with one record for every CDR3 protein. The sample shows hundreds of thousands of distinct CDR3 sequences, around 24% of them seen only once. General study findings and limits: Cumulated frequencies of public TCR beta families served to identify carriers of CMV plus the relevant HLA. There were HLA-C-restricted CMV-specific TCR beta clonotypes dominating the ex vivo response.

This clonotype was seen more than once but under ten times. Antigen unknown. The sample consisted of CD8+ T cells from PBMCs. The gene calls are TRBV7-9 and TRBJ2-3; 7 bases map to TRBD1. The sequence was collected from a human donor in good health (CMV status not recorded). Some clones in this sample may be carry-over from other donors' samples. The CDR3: CASSEGDSEGDTQYF. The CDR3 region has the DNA TGTGCCAGCAGCGAAGGGGACAGCGAGGGTGATACGCAGTATTTT.